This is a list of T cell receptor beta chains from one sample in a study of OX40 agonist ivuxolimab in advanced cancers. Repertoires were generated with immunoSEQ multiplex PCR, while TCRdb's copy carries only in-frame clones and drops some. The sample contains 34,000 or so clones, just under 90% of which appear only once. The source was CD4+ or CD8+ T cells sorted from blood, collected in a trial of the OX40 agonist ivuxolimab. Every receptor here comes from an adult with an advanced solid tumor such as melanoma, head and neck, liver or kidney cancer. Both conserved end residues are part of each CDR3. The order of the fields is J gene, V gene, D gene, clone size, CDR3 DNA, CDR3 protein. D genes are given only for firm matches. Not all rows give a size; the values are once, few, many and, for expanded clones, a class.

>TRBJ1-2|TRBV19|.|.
TGTGCCAGTAGTATAAAAAGGGGCCCCAACTATGGCTACACCTTC
CASSIKRGPNYGYTF
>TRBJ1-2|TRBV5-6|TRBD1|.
TGTGCCAGCAGCTTGGGGACAGGGGGCTATGGCTACACCTTC
CASSLGTGGYGYTF
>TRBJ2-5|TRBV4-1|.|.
TGCGCCAGCAGCCTCCTCCAACAGACCCCCGGGACCCAGTACTTC
CASSLLQQTPGTQYF
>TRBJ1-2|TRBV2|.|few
TGTGCCAGCATACACAATAACTATGGCTACACCTTC
CASIHNNYGYTF
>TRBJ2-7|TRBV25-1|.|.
TGTGCCAGCAGTCCCAACCTGGGCTTAATTTCCTACGAGCAGTACTTC
CASSPNLGLISYEQYF
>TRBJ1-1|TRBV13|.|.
TGTGCCAGCAGCTTAGTCGACACTGAAGCTTTCTTT
CASSLVDTEAFF
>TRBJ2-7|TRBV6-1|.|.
TGTGCCAGCAGATGGGACCCAGGGGCGTACGAGCAGTACTTC
CASRWDPGAYEQYF
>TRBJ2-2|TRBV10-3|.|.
TGTGCCATCAGCAGCCGCCAGGGCGGGGAGCTGTTTTTT
CAISSRQGGELFF
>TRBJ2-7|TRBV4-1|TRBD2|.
TGCGCCAGCAGCAAAGCGGGGAACTCCTACGAGCAGTACTTC
CASSKAGNSYEQYF
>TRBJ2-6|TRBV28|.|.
TGTGCCAGCAGCAGGGCTGGGGCCAACGTCCTGACTTTC
CASSRAGANVLTF
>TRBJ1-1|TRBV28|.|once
TGTGCCAGCAGCCAACCCACAGGGTTAACTGAAGCTCTCTTT
CASSQPTGLTEALF
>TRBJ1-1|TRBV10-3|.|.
TGTGCCATCAGTGAGTCGTCAGGGATGAACACTGAAGCTTTCTTT
CAISESSGMNTEAFF
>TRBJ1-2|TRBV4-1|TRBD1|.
TGCGCCAGCAGCCAGTTCGCGACCGGGACAGGGGAGGGCGGCTACACCTTC
CASSQFATGTGEGGYTF
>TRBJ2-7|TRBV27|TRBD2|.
TGTGCCAGCATCCAGACTAGCGGGGGGCTAGGCTACGAGCAGTACTTC
CASIQTSGGLGYEQYF
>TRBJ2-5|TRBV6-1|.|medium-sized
TGTGCCAGCAGTGAAGAACTGGGGCGGTTCGAGACCCAGTACTTC
CASSEELGRFETQYF
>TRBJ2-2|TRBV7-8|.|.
TGTGCCAGCAGCTTCTTGGGGACTGTAAACACCGGGGAGCTGTTTTTT
CASSFLGTVNTGELFF
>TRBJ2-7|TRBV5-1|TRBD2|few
TGCGCCAGCAGCTCCGAAACTAGCGGCTTTGCCCTCTACGAGCAGTACTTC
CASSSETSGFALYEQYF
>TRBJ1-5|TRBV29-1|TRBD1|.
TGCAGCGTTGTGGAGGGGGCTTATCAGCCCCAGCATTTT
CSVVEGAYQPQHF
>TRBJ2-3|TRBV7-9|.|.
TGTGCCAGCAGCTCCAGGAACCGGGAGTACACAGATACGCAGTATTTT
CASSSRNREYTDTQYF
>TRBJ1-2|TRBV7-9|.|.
TGTGCCGGGGGCAGCCTGGGGAACTATGGCTACACCTTC
CAGGSLGNYGYTF
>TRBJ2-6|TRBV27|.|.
TGTGCCAGCACTCTCTCTGGGGCCAACGTCCTGACTTTC
CASTLSGANVLTF
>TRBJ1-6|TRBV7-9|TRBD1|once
TGTGCCAGCAGCACGGACAGGGTGGATTCACCCCTCCACTTT
CASSTDRVDSPLHF
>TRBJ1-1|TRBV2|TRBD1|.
TGTGCCAGCACCATTTCCGGGACAGGGTCCACTGAAGCTTTCTTT
CASTISGTGSTEAFF
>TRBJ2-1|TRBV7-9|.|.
TGTGCCAGCAGCCCGGGGCGGCAGGGCTATGAGCAGTTCTTC
CASSPGRQGYEQFF
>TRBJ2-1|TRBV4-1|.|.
TGCGCCAGCGGGAGGAATCTAGCTGTTGAGCAGTTCTTC
CASGRNLAVEQFF